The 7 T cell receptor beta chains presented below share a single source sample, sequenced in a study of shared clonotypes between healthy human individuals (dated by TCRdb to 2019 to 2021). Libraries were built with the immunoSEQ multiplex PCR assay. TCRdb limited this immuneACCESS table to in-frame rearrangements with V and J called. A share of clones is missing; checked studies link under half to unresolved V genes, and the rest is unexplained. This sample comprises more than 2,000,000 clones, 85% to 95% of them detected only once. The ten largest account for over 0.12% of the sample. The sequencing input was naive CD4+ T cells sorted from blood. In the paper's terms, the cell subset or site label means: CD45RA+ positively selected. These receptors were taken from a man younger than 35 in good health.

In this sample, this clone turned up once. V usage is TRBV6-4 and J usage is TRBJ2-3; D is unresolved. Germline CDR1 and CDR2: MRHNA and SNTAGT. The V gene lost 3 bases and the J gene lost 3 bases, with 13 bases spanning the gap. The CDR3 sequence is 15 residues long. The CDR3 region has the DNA TGTGCCAGCAGTGAGACCCCCCTGTGGACAGATACGCAGTATTTT. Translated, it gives CASSETPLWTDTQYF.

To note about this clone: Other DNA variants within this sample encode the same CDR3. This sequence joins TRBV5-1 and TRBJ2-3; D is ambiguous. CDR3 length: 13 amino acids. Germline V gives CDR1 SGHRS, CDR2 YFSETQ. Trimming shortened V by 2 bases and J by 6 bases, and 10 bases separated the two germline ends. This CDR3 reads CASSLDSTDTQYF. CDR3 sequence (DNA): TGCGCCAGCAGCTTAGACTCCACGGATACGCAGTATTTT.

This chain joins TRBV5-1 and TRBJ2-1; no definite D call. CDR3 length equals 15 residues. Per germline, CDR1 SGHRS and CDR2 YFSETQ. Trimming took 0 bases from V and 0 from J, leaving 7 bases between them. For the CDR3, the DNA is TGCGCCAGCAGCTTGGACCCTCGCTCCTACAATGAGCAGTTCTTC. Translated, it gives CASSLDPRSYNEQFF.

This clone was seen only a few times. CDR3 nucleotides: TGTGCCAGCAGCATGCCCTACCGCGACAACTATGGCTACACCTTC. Protein: CASSMPYRDNYGYTF. The chain uses TRBV7-2 and TRBJ1-2; D call uncertain. CDR1 SGHTA and CDR2 FQGNSA come from the germline V gene. This CDR3 is 15 amino acids long. V dropped 5 bases and J dropped 2 bases, with 15 bases sitting between them.

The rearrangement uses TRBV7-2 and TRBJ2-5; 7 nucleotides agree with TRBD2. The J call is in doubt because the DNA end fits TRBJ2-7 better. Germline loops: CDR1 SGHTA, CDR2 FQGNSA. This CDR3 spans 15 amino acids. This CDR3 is CASSRHVGGSYEQYF. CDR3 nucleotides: TGTGCCAGCAGCCGCCACGTCGGGGGGAGTTACGAGCAGTACTTC.

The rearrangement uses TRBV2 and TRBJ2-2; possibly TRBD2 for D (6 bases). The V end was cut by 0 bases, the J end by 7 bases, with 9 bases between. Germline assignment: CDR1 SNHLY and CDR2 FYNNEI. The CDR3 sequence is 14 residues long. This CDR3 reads CASSEALGGGELFF. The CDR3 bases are TGTGCCAGCAGTGAAGCGCTGGGGGGCGGGGAGCTGTTTTTT.

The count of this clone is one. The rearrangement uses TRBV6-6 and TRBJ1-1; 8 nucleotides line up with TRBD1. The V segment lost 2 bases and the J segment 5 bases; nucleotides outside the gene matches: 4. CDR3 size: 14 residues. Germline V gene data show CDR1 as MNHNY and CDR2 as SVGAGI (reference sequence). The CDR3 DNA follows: TGTGCCAGCAGTTACGCGACAGGGGTGACTGAAGCTTTCTTT. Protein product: CASSYATGVTEAFF.